One and the same sample provided the 28 T cell receptor beta chains below, sequenced in a study of beta chain features in type 1 diabetes. Of the isolated RNA, all was reverse transcribed, and so the sequenced material was expressed TCRB transcripts. Generated by immunoSEQ multiplex PCR, the TCRdb table keeps only in-frame clones and is missing some. This sample carries some 350,000 clones, approximately 12% of them seen once, and the ten largest clones take about 0.016%. For these TCRs, the target antigens are not known. Findings and limits, study-wide: Type 1 diabetes patients had moderately but significantly shorter TCRB CDR3s in all four CD4+ subsets.

Material for sequencing was naive CD4+ T cells from blood. These receptors came from a woman aged 18-29 years with type 1 diabetes.

A few counts support this clone. V is TRBV29-1 and J is TRBJ1-4, with D possibly TRBD1 on 6 matching bases. Germline loops: CDR1 SQVTM, CDR2 ANQGSEA. V was trimmed by 6 bases and J by 8 bases, leaving 19 bases between them. CDR3 length equals 14 residues. The CDR3 nucleotides read TGCAGCGTCGAAAGGAACAGGGTGGGCGAAAAACTGTTTTTT. This encodes CSVERNRVGEKLFF.

This chain uses TRBV2 with TRBJ2-5; 9 bases are a match to TRBD1. This CDR3 is built from 18 residues. Unmatched junction bases numbered 14, after V lost 6 bases and J lost 0 bases. CDR1 SNHLY and CDR2 FYNNEI come from the germline V gene. This CDR3 reads CASRRNRGRGSNQETQYF. The CDR3 region has the DNA TGTGCCAGCAGACGAAACAGGGGGCGAGGATCAAACCAAGAGACCCAGTACTTC.

This clone has more than one count but fewer than ten. The rearrangement joins TRBV19 to TRBJ2-1; D is possibly TRBD2 (6 bases). Trimming cost V 5 bases and J 7 bases, with 27 bases left between them. The V gene's germline CDR1 is LNHDA and CDR2 SQIVND (reference sequence). This CDR3 contains 18 residues. This CDR3 is CASSSPANRDWAWNEQFF. In DNA form, the CDR3 reads TGTGCCAGTAGTTCCCCGGCCAACCGGGACTGGGCTTGGAATGAGCAGTTCTTC.

This chain links TRBV11-2 with TRBJ1-1; D call uncertain. The CDR3 consists of 13 residues. Between the trimmed V and J ends, which lost 3 bases and 3 bases, there was a span of 8 bases. Germline CDR1 SGHAT, CDR2 FQNNGV. The CDR3 DNA reads TGTGCCAGCAGCTTCAAAACAGACACTGAAGCTTTCTTT. Translating it yields CASSFKTDTEAFF.

This clone was observed a few times. The chain links TRBV9 to TRBJ2-3; TRBD2 matches 7 bases. This CDR3 has 15 amino acids. V shed 3 bases, J shed 4 bases, and the junction held 8 bases outside the gene matches. Germline V gene sequence: CDR1 SGDLS, CDR2 YYNGEE. The CDR3 DNA reads as TGTGCCAGCAGCGCCCAGGCGGGGGTTTCAGATACGCAGTATTTT. This gives the protein CASSAQAGVSDTQYF.

The J gene is TRBJ1-1, the V gene TRBV30, with D unresolved. Trimming cost V 2 bases and J 0 bases, with 13 bases left between them. Germline CDR1 reads GTSNPN; CDR2 reads SVGIG (reference sequence). The CDR3 is 15 amino acids. The CDR3 spells CAWSPTVLMNTEAFF. Written as DNA, the CDR3 is TGTGCCTGGAGTCCCACAGTTTTGATGAACACTGAAGCTTTCTTT.

This clone occurred a few times. The V and J genes are TRBV7-9 and TRBJ1-1; the D gene is possibly TRBD1 (5 bases). Germline V gives CDR1 SEHNR, CDR2 FQNEAQ (reference sequence). V gave up 11 bases and J gave up 4 bases, with 23 bases separating them. The CDR3 sequence is 15 residues long. The CDR3 loop reads CAAGDRPQEITEAFF. The CDR3, as DNA: TGTGCCGCAGGAGACAGACCTCAGGAGATCACTGAAGCTTTCTTT. Supplemented by reference TRBV7-9 and TRBJ1-1, the full variable domain reads DTGVSQNPRHKITKRGQNVTFRCDPISEHNRLYWYRQTLGQGPEFLTYFQNEAQLEKSRLLSDRFSAERPKGSFSTLEIQRTEQGDSAMYLCAAGDRPQEITEAFFGQGTRLTVV.

V is TRBV18 and J is TRBJ2-1; D is unclear. From germline, CDR1 is KGHSH and CDR2 LQKENI. The ends were cut back, 0 bases at V and 8 bases at J, with 11 bases in the middle. The CDR3 loop spans 14 amino acids. The CDR3 sequence is CASSPPARLHEQFF. CDR3 nucleotides: TGTGCCAGCTCACCACCGGCTAGACTCCATGAGCAGTTCTTC.

The rearrangement joins TRBV27 to TRBJ2-6, with TRBD1 identical over 10 bases. In germline, CDR1 is MNHEY, CDR2 SMNVEV (reference sequence). The V and J ends lost 3 bases and 1 base, in that order; junction bases with no gene match: 3. There are 17 residues in the CDR3. The CDR3 spells CASSFGTGESGANVLTF. The CDR3 nucleotides are TGTGCCAGCAGTTTCGGGACAGGGGAATCTGGGGCCAACGTCCTGACTTTC. Full variable domain (rest looked up from reference TRBV27 and TRBJ2-6): EAQVTQNPRYLITVTGKKLTVTCSQNMNHEYMSWYRQDPGLGLRQIYYSMNVEVTDKGDVPEGYKVSRKEKRNFPLILESPSPNQTSLYFCASSFGTGESGANVLTFGAGSRLTVL.

This clone was observed a few times. This sequence joins TRBV2 and TRBJ1-4; TRBD1 is a possible D gene (6 bases). The CDR3 covers 15 residues. Per the germline V gene, CDR1 is SNHLY and CDR2 is FYNNEI. V shed 5 bases and J shed 6 bases, with 16 bases lying between them. DNA of the CDR3: TGTGCCAGCAGTCAATCCCCGGGGGGCGATGAAAAACTGTTTTTT. It translates to CASSQSPGGDEKLFF.

This clone was seen only a few times. CDR3 region: CAWSSGSSQPQHF. The CDR3 coding sequence is TGTGCCTGGAGTTCAGGGTCAAGTCAGCCCCAGCATTTT. This chain connects TRBV30 to TRBJ1-5; weak D call: TRBD1 (5 bases). V lost 2 bases to trimming and J lost 6 bases, with 11 bases between them. The CDR3 is made up of 13 amino acids. The germline gives CDR1 GTSNPN, CDR2 SVGIG (reference sequence).

This clone showed up just a few times. The chain is built from TRBV2 and TRBJ2-7; TRBD2 matches at 10 bases. V shed 7 bases and J 3 bases; nucleotides not matched to a gene: 9. Germline V CDR1 and CDR2: SNHLY, FYNNEI. The CDR3 sequence is 15 residues long. For the CDR3, the DNA is TGTGCCAGCATGGAGAGCGGGAGGGCCTACTACGAGCAGTACTTC. This codes for CASMESGRAYYEQYF.

The CDR3 sequence: CASSLRPGGYGYTF. CDR3 bases: TGTGCCAGCAGCTTACGGCCAGGGGGCTATGGCTACACCTTC. The chain recombines TRBV7-9 with TRBJ1-2; 7 bases line up with TRBD1. V trimming: 2 bases; J trimming: 4 bases; junction bases outside the gene matches: 4. This CDR3 has 14 residues. Germline values: CDR1 SEHNR, CDR2 FQNEAQ (reference sequence).

A few counts support this clone. This chain uses TRBV6-6 with TRBJ1-2; 7 bases fit TRBD1. From germline, CDR1 is MNHNY and CDR2 SVGAGI (reference sequence). J gave up 8 bases and V 3 bases, and 6 bases lay outside the gene matches. The CDR3 has 13 amino acids. The CDR3 nucleotides are TGTGCCAGCAGTTATCAGGGGGAAGGAGGCTACACCTTC. As protein: CASSYQGEGGYTF.

This clone came up a few times. This chain joins TRBV16 and TRBJ2-1, with D perhaps matching TRBD1 (7 bases). The V gene lost 0 bases and the J gene lost 4 bases, with 10 bases spanning the gap. This CDR3 has 15 amino acids. The V gene's germline CDR1 is KGHSY and CDR2 FQNENV. The DNA of the CDR3 is TGTGCCAGCAGCCAATCTTCAGGGGGGTACAATGAGCAGTTCTTC. This translates into CASSQSSGGYNEQFF.

Only a few counts were recorded for this clone. The chain has TRBV7-2 and TRBJ1-4, with 9 positions matching TRBD1. The junction had 5 bases not matched to a gene; V was cut back by 1 base and J by 8 bases. CDR1 and CDR2 (germline): SGHTA, FQGNSA. This CDR3 region has 15 residues. CDR3 nucleotides: TGTGCCAGCAGCTTAGACGGGACAGGGTACGAAAAACTGTTTTTT. The encoded protein is CASSLDGTGYEKLFF.

This clone was seen only a few times. The V gene is TRBV6-5, the J gene TRBJ2-7; 9 positions agree with TRBD2. From germline, CDR1 is MNHEY and CDR2 SVGAGI. This CDR3 contains 15 residues. Trimming cost V 0 bases and J 3 bases; bases outside gene matches: 3. CDR3: CASSYSRAGGYEQYV. CDR3 DNA sequence: TGTGCCAGCAGTTACTCGAGAGCGGGGGGCTACGAGCAGTACGTC.

This clone was seen a few times. The chain recombines TRBV29-1 with TRBJ1-1; no clear D gene. Trimming pared 4 bases from V and 7 bases from J, leaving 7 bases between. CDR1 is SQVTM and CDR2 is ANQGSEA in the germline V gene. This CDR3 is built from 10 residues. This CDR3 is CSVAGVEAFF. CDR3 nucleotide sequence: TGCAGCGTTGCCGGGGTTGAAGCTTTCTTT.

J is TRBJ1-2 and V is TRBV18; 7 nucleotides align to TRBD1. Losses at the gene ends were 3 bases for V and 6 bases for J; bases not matched to a gene: 4. The CDR3 has 13 amino acids. Per germline, CDR1 KGHSH and CDR2 LQKENI. CDR3 residues: CASSPGRGDGYTF. DNA of the CDR3: TGTGCCAGCTCACCGGGCAGGGGGGATGGCTACACCTTC.

This clone has just a few counts. The chain employs TRBV6-5 and TRBJ2-4; 7 bases align to TRBD1. The CDR3 is 13 residues long. After removal of 6 bases from V and 8 bases from J, the junction contained 7 bases not matched to a gene. Germline V lookup: CDR1 MNHEY, CDR2 SVGAGI. The chain's CDR3 is CASRRDRADIQYF. CDR3 DNA: TGTGCCAGCAGACGAGACAGGGCGGACATTCAGTACTTC.

This rearrangement joins TRBV10-3 to TRBJ1-2; 7 bases are shared with TRBD1. Germline loops: CDR1 ENHRY, CDR2 SYGVKD. CDR3 length: 13 residues. V dropped 4 bases and J dropped 7; count of bases not matched to a gene: 6. The CDR3 DNA reads TGTGCCATCAGTGCTGGAGGGGGCGGTGGCTACACCTTC. It is translated as CAISAGGGGGYTF.

This chain links TRBV5-4 with TRBJ2-3, with 16 bases lining up with TRBD2. Germline V gene sequence: CDR1 SGHNT, CDR2 YYREEE (reference sequence). The V and J ends lost 4 bases and 3 bases, in that order; junction bases with no gene match: 2. The CDR3 has 16 residues. The DNA of the CDR3 is TGTGCCAGCAGCATGGGACTAGCGGGAGGGACAGATACGCAGTATTTT. This gives the protein CASSMGLAGGTDTQYF. Based on the CDR3 plus reference TRBV5-4 and TRBJ2-3, the full variable domain is ETGVTQSPTHLIKTRGQQVTLRCSSQSGHNTVSWYQQALGQGPQFIFQYYREEENGRGNFPPRFSGLQFPNYSSELNVNALELDDSALYLCASSMGLAGGTDTQYFGPGTRLTVL.

Details on this clone: Its ends do not fully match the called genes, so a read error is possible. The V gene is TRBV4-3, the J gene TRBJ1-2; perhaps TRBD1 as D (5 bases). Germline CDR1 and CDR2: LGHNA and YSLEER. The CDR3 totals 16 residues. The CDR3 DNA sequence: TGCGCCAGCACCCAAAGTGGGCGGGACCGTGGCTATGGCTACACCTTC. Residues: CASTQSGRDRGYGYTF.

The rearrangement links TRBV19 to TRBJ2-5; 7 bases fit TRBD1. Germline values: CDR1 LNHDA, CDR2 SQIVND (reference sequence). V dropped 9 bases and J dropped 6; count of bases not matched to a gene: 7. The CDR3 loop spans 12 amino acids. The CDR3 region has the DNA TGTGCCAGCCTAGACAGGGAGAAGACCCAGTACTTC. This encodes CASLDREKTQYF.

The CDR3 nucleotides read TGCAGCGTTGGGGGACTAGCGAACAATGAGCAGTTCTTC. This codes for CSVGGLANNEQFF. The rearrangement joins TRBV29-1 to TRBJ2-1, with TRBD2 matching 10 bases. This CDR3 has 13 residues. From germline, CDR1 is SQVTM and CDR2 ANQGSEA. V dropped 4 bases and J dropped 5; count of bases not matched to a gene: 2.

The V and J genes are TRBV7-3 and TRBJ2-1, with D tentatively TRBD1 (5 bases). The CDR3 spans 16 residues. Trimming stripped 2 bases from V and 2 bases from J, with 13 bases between. Germline loops: CDR1 SGHTA, CDR2 FQGTGA. For the CDR3, the DNA is TGTGCCAGCAGCTTATTGGGGCTTACTACCTACAATGAGCAGTTCTTC. Translated, it gives CASSLLGLTTYNEQFF.

This clone was seen a handful of times. The chain uses TRBV7-2 and TRBJ2-2, with 9 bases identical to TRBD1. The CDR3 totals 15 residues. Germline assignment: CDR1 SGHTA and CDR2 FQGNSA. J lost 6 bases, V lost 7 bases, and 9 bases had no gene match. CDR3 sequence reads: CASIMGQGGAGELFF. The CDR3 DNA reads TGTGCCAGCATTATGGGACAGGGTGGCGCCGGGGAGCTGTTTTTT.

This clone turned up a few times. This chain connects TRBV10-3 to TRBJ2-3, with TRBD2 as a possible D gene (6 bases). Germline V gives CDR1 ENHRY, CDR2 SYGVKD. CDR3 length: 13 residues. Trimming took 8 bases from V and 0 from J, leaving 9 bases between them. The CDR3 region has the DNA TGTGCCATCGGGGGAGGTAGCACAGATACGCAGTATTTT. This codes for CAIGGGSTDTQYF.